The entry below describes one TCR beta chain. What it binds is not known. Per the germline V gene, CDR1 is MDHEN and CDR2 is SYDVKM. V gave up 7 bases and J gave up 5 bases, with 15 bases separating them. The CDR3 has 14 amino acids. This entry belongs to a study of T cell responses to AZD1222 COVID-19 vaccine. TCRdb's table, derived via immunoSEQ multiplex PCR, lists solely in-frame clones and lacks some. The sample gives some 130,000 clones, 92% of which show up once; around 3% is in the top ten. Overall study results and limits: Baseline testing showed seropositivity in only a handful of AZD1222 recipients.

The clonotype originates from an adult in good health. The source material was peripheral blood, sampled on day 0 of AZD1222 vaccination. The chain is built from TRBV28 and TRBJ2-1; D is uncertain. The chain's CDR3 is CASMSLPGHNEQFF. Here the CDR3 DNA reads TGTGCCAGCATGTCACTACCGGGCCACAATGAGCAGTTCTTC.